These 5 T cell receptor beta chains originate from one sample sequenced in a study of shared clonotypes between healthy human individuals. Here immunoSEQ multiplex PCR was the method, and the copy in TCRdb shows in-frame clones only, minus some. The sample yields 2 million to 2.5 million clones, around 95% seen once. Sequenced input: naive CD4+ T cells sorted from blood. The subset denotes: CD45RA+ positively selected. These receptor sequences come from a man aged 18 to 29 in good health.

The rearrangement uses TRBV6-1 and TRBJ2-3; maybe TRBD2 (7 bases). Germline CDR1 reads MNHNS; CDR2 reads SASEGT. The CDR3 runs to 16 residues. V lost 4 bases and J 1 base, leaving 15 bases between the germline ends. Here the CDR3 DNA reads TGTGCCAGCAGTGCTGTGGGGGGGCCTGGCACAGATACGCAGTATTTT. It specifies CASSAVGGPGTDTQYF.

This sequence joins TRBV7-6 and TRBJ2-7, with 7 nucleotides matching TRBD1. The J segment lost 4 bases and the V segment lost 3 bases, leaving 3 bases of the junction unmatched. There are 13 residues in the CDR3. The germline V gene has CDR1 SGHVS and CDR2 FNYEAQ. CDR3: CASSLGDSYEQYF. The CDR3 nucleotides are TGTGCCAGCAGCTTGGGGGACAGTTACGAGCAGTACTTC.

This sequence joins TRBV5-6 and TRBJ2-7; D remains ambiguous. The germline gives CDR1 SGHDT, CDR2 YYEEEE. The CDR3 is 14 amino acids. V was trimmed by 4 bases and J by 4 bases, leaving 15 bases between them. CDR3 protein: CASSSRLRGYEQYF. The CDR3 DNA is TGTGCCAGCAGCAGTCGGTTACGAGGTTACGAGCAGTACTTC.

The chain combines TRBV11-2 with TRBJ2-1, with 8 bases fitting TRBD2. After removal of 5 bases from V and 4 bases from J, the junction contained 10 bases not matched to a gene. Germline CDR1 is SGHAT and CDR2 is FQNNGV. The CDR3 has 16 amino acids. The CDR3 sequence: CASSPSGGRLYNEQFF. The CDR3 coding sequence is TGTGCCAGCAGCCCTTCGGGGGGGAGGTTGTACAATGAGCAGTTCTTC.

Remarks on this clone: Other DNA sequences in the sample encode the same CDR3. This chain links TRBV7-9 with TRBJ2-1, with TRBD2 identical over 8 bases. Germline V gene lookup returns CDR1 SEHNR and CDR2 FQNEAQ (reference sequence). V lost 3 bases and J lost 2; bases outside the gene matches: 0. The CDR3 has 14 amino acids. Here the CDR3 DNA reads TGTGCCAGCAGCTTGGGACTAGCCTACAATGAGCAGTTCTTC. This translates into CASSLGLAYNEQFF.